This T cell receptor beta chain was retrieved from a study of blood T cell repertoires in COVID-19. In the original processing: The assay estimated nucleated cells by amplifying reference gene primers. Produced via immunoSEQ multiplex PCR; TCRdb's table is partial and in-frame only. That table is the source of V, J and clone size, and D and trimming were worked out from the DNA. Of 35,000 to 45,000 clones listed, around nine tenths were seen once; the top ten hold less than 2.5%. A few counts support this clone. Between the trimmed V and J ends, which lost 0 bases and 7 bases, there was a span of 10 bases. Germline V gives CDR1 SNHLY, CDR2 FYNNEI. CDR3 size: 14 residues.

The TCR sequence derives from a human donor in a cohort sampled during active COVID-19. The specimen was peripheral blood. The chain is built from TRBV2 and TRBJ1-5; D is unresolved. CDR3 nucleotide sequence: TGTGCCAGCAGTGAAGCGCGAGGGATCCAGCCCCAGCATTTT. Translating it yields CASSEARGIQPQHF.